This T cell receptor beta chain was captured in a study of T cells in localized non-small cell lung cancer. The table came from immunoSEQ multiplex PCR; TCRdb's copy has only in-frame clones and leaves some out. Of approximately 47,000 clones in the sample, 85% to 90% are singletons; the top ten hold more than 2%. Study-level points and caveats: Adjacent lung had a median roughly 53 of the 100 largest tumor clones. A higher density of T cells in blood coincided with extended overall survival.

Turning to this clone: Its antigen is currently unknown.

V dropped 7 bases and J dropped 5 bases, with 20 bases sitting between them. The CDR3 covers 15 residues. Germline-derived CDR1 and CDR2 are SNHLY and FYNNEI. The chain carries TRBV2 and TRBJ1-1; a possible D gene is TRBD1 (6 bases). This receptor was identified in a man aged 40 to 75 with stage II lung adenocarcinoma. The source material was PBMCs, sampled before any cancer treatment. For the CDR3, the DNA is TGTGCCAGCAAACAGTTATTAAGAGGGGGGACTGAAGCTTTCTTT. This gives the protein CASKQLLRGGTEAFF. Using reference TRBV2 and TRBJ1-1 for the parts outside the CDR3, the full variable domain is EPEVTQTPSHQVTQMGQEVILRCVPISNHLYFYWYRQILGQKVEFLVSFYNNEISEKSEIFDDQFSVERPDGSNFTLKIRSTKLEDSAMYFCASKQLLRGGTEAFFGQGTRLTVV.